The clone carrying this TCR beta chain was seen more than once but under ten times. Its antigen is unknown. These data originate in a study of liver allograft versus peripheral blood T cells. As for the study in general: Comparisons were made between T cell receptor repertoires found in transplanted livers and those circulating in recipients' peripheral blood. Study-wide results and caveats: A difference was reportedly observed between T cell receptor repertoires inside liver allografts and those in peripheral blood.

TCRdb reprocessed the reads with MiXCR, giving one entry per CDR3 protein. The table lists approximately 9,800 distinct CDR3 sequences, around 20% of them singletons. The clonotype originates from a human patient who had a liver transplant. Some T cells may be graft donor cells.

CDR3 in DNA: TGCAGTGCTCCACCCAATCCGACCCAGGCAGATACGCAGTATTTT. As protein: CSAPPNPTQADTQYF. This chain uses TRBV20-1 with TRBJ2-3; D gene unclear. The CDR3 covers 15 residues. Germline CDR1 DFQATT, CDR2 SNEGSKA (reference sequence). The germline V and J ends were trimmed by 5 bases and 4 bases, with 19 bases remaining between them.